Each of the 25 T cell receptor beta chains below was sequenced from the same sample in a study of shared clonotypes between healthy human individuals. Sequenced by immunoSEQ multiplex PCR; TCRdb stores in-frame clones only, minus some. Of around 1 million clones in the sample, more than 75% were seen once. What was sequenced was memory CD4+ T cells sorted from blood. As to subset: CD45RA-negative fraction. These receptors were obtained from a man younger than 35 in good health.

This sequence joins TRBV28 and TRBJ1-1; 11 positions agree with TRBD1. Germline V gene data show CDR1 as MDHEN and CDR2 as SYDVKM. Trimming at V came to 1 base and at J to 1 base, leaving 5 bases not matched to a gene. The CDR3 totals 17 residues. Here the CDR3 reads CASSLSGTGGSNTEAFF. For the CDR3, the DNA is TGTGCCAGCAGTTTATCTGGGACAGGGGGGTCGAACACTGAAGCTTTCTTT.

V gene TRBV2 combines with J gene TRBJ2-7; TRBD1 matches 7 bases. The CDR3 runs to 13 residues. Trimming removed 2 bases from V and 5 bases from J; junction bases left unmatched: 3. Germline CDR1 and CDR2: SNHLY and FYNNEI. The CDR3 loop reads CASSENRGHEQYF. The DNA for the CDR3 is TGTGCCAGCAGTGAAAACAGGGGCCACGAGCAGTACTTC.

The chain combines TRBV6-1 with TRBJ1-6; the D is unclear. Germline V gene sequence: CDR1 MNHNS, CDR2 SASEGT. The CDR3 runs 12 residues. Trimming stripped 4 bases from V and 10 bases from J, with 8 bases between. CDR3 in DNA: TGTGCCAGCAGTGCCCCCGGGTCACCCCTCCACTTT. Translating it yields CASSAPGSPLHF.

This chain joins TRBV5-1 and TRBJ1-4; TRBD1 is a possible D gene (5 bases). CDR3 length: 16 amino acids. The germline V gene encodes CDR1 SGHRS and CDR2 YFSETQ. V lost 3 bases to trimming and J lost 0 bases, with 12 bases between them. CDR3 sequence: CASSSWGIPTNEKLFF. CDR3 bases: TGCGCCAGCAGCTCCTGGGGGATTCCAACTAATGAAAAACTGTTTTTT.

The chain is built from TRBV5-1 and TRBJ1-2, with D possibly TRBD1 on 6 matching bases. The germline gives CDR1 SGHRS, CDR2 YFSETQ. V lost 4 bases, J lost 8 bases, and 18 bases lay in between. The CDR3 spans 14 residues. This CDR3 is CASSPDGGLKGYTF. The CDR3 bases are TGCGCCAGCAGCCCGGACGGGGGGCTGAAAGGCTACACCTTC.

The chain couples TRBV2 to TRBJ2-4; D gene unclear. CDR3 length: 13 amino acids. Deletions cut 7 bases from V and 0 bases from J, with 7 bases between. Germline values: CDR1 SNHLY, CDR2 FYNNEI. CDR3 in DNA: TGTGCCAGCAACCCGATAGCCAAAAACATTCAGTACTTC. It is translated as CASNPIAKNIQYF. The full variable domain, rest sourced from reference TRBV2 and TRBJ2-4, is EPEVTQTPSHQVTQMGQEVILRCVPISNHLYFYWYRQILGQKVEFLVSFYNNEISEKSEIFDDQFSVERPDGSNFTLKIRSTKLEDSAMYFCASNPIAKNIQYFGAGTRLSVL.

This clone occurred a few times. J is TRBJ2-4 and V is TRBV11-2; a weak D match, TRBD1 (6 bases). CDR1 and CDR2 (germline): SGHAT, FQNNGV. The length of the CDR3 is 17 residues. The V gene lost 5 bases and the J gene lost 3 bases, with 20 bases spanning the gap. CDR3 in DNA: TGTGCCAGCAGCCACGGACCGTGGGGGCCTGACAAAAACATTCAGTACTTC. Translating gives CASSHGPWGPDKNIQYF.

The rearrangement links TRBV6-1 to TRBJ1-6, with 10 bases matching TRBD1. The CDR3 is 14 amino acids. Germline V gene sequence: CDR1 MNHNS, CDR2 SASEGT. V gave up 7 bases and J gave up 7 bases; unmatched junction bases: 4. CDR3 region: CASTWTGGNSPLHF. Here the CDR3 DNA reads TGTGCCAGCACCTGGACAGGGGGGAATTCACCCCTCCACTTT.

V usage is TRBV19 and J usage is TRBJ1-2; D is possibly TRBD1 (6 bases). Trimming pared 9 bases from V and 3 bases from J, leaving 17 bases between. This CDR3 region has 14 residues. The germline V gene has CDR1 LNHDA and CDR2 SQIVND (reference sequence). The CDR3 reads CASQSSAGDYGYTF. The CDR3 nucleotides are TGTGCCAGCCAGTCCTCCGCAGGGGACTATGGCTACACCTTC.

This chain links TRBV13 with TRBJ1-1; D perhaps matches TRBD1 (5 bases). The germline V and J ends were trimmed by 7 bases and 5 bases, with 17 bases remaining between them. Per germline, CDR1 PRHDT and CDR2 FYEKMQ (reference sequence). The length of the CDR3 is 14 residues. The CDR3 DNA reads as TGTGCCAGCACCCTGGGGGTTTTAGGAACTGAAGCTTTCTTT. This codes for CASTLGVLGTEAFF.

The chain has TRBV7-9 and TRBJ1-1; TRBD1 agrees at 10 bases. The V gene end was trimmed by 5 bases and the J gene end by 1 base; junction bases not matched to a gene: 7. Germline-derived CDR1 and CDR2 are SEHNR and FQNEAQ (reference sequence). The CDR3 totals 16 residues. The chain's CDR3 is CASSPDRGDPNTEAFF. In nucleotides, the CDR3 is TGTGCCAGCAGCCCGGACAGGGGGGACCCGAACACTGAAGCTTTCTTT. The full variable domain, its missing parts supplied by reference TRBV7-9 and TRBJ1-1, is DTGVSQNPRHKITKRGQNVTFRCDPISEHNRLYWYRQTLGQGPEFLTYFQNEAQLEKSRLLSDRFSAERPKGSFSTLEIQRTEQGDSAMYLCASSPDRGDPNTEAFFGQGTRLTVV.

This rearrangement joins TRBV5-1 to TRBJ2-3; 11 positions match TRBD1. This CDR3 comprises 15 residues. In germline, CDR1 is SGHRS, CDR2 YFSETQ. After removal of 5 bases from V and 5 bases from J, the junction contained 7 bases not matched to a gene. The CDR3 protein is CASSPGQGALDTQYF. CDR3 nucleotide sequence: TGCGCCAGCAGTCCAGGACAGGGGGCTTTAGATACGCAGTATTTT.

The CDR3 sequence is CASSSPGQVENEAFF. The DNA for the CDR3 is TGTGCCAGCAGTTCACCGGGACAGGTAGAGAACGAAGCTTTCTTT. The V call is TRBV28, the J call TRBJ1-1; 8 bases align to TRBD1. Germline V CDR1 and CDR2: MDHEN, SYDVKM. The CDR3 loop spans 15 amino acids. V lost 4 bases, J lost 8 bases, and 12 bases stayed unmatched.

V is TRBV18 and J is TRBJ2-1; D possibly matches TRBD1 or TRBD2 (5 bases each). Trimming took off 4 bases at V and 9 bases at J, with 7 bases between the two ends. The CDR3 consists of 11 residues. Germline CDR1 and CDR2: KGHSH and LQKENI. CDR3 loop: CASSRGTEQFF. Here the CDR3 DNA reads TGTGCCAGCTCACGGGGGACTGAGCAGTTCTTC.

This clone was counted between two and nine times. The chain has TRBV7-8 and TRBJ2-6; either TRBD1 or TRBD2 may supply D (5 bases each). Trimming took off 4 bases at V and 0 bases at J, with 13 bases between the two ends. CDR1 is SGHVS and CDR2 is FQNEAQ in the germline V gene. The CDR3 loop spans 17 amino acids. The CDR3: CASSSRVGDSGANVLTF. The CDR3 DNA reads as TGTGCCAGCAGCTCGAGGGTAGGGGACTCTGGGGCCAACGTCCTGACTTTC.

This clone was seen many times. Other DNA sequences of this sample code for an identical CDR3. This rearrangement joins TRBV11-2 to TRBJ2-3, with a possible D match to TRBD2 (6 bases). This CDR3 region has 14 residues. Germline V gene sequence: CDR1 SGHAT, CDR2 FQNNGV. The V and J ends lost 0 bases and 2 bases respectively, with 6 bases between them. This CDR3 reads CASSLEGLTDTQYF. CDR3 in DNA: TGTGCCAGCAGCTTAGAGGGACTCACAGATACGCAGTATTTT.

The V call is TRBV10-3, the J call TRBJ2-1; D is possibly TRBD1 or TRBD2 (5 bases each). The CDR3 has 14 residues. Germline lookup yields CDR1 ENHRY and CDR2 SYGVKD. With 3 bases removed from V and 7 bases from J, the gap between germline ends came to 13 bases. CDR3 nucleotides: TGTGCCATCAGTGATGGGGCGTGGGGGAATGAGCAGTTCTTC. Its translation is CAISDGAWGNEQFF.

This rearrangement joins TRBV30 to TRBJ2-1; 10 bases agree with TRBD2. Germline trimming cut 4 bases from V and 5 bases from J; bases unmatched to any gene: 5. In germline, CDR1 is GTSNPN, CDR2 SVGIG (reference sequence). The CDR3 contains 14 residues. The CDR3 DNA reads TGTGCCTGGATCAGCGGACTAGCGGACAATGAGCAGTTCTTC. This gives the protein CAWISGLADNEQFF.

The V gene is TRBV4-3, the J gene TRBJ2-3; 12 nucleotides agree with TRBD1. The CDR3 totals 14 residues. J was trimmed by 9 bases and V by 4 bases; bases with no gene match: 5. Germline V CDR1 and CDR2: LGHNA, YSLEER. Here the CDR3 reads CASSPGQGAETQYF. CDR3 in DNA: TGCGCCAGCAGCCCGGGACAGGGGGCGGAAACGCAGTATTTT.

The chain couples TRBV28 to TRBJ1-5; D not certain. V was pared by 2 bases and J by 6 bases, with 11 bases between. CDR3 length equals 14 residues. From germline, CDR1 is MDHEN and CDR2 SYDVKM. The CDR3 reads CASSLTGHGQPQHF. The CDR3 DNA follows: TGTGCCAGCAGTTTAACGGGTCATGGTCAGCCCCAGCATTTT.

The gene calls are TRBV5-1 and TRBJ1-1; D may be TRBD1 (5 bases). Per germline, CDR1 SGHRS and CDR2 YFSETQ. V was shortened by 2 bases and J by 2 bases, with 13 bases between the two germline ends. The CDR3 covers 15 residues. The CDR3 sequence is CASSLPGTVNTEAFF. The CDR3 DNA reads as TGCGCCAGCAGCTTACCCGGGACCGTCAACACTGAAGCTTTCTTT.

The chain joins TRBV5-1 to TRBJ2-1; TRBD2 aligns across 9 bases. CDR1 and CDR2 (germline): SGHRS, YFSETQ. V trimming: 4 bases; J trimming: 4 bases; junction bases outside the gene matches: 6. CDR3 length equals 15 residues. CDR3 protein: CASSLESGGYNEQFF. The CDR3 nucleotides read TGCGCCAGCAGCCTTGAGAGCGGGGGGTACAATGAGCAGTTCTTC.

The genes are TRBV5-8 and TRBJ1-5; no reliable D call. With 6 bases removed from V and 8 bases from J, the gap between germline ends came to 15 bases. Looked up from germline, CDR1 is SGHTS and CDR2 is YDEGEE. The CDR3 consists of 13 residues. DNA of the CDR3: TGTGCCAGCACCAACCACCCTGTGAAGCCCCAGCATTTT. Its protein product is CASTNHPVKPQHF.

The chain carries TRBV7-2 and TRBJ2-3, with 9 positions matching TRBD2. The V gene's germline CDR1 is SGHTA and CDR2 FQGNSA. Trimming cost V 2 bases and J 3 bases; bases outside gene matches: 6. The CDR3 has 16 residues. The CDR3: CASSLLGGRATDTQYF. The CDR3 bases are TGTGCCAGCAGCTTACTCGGCGGGAGGGCTACAGATACGCAGTATTTT.

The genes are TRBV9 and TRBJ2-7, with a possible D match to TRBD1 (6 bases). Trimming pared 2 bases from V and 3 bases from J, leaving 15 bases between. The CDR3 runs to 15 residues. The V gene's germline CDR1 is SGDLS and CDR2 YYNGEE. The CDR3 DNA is TGTGCCAGCAGCGTGTCTCAGGGGATGGGCTACGAGCAGTACTTC. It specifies CASSVSQGMGYEQYF.